This T cell receptor beta chain was identified in a study of neurological immune-mediated disorders. Study overall: Relapsing-remitting patients made up about 90% of the 34 multiple sclerosis patients, and secondary progressive patients made up 3.

This clonotype was recorded at least ten times. The V end lost 4 bases, the J end lost 7 bases, and 20 bases lay between the germline ends. Germline loops: CDR1 SEHNR, CDR2 FQNEAQ (reference sequence). CDR3 length: 15 amino acids. As for the cDNA, it was generated by 5'RACE with 10-nucleotide random UMIs. TCRdb reanalysed the 5' RACE reads using MiXCR and keeps one entry per CDR3 protein. This table has 31,000 or so distinct CDR3 sequences, roughly 1.6% appearing once. Source material: PBMCs. This rearrangement joins TRBV7-9 to TRBJ2-7, with D possibly TRBD1 on 5 matching bases. This clonotype originated in a woman between 25 and 40 years old with multiple sclerosis. CDR3 in DNA: TGTGCCAGCAGCTCAGACCTGGACATGGGGCGGGAGCAGTACTTC. This translates into CASSSDLDMGREQYF.